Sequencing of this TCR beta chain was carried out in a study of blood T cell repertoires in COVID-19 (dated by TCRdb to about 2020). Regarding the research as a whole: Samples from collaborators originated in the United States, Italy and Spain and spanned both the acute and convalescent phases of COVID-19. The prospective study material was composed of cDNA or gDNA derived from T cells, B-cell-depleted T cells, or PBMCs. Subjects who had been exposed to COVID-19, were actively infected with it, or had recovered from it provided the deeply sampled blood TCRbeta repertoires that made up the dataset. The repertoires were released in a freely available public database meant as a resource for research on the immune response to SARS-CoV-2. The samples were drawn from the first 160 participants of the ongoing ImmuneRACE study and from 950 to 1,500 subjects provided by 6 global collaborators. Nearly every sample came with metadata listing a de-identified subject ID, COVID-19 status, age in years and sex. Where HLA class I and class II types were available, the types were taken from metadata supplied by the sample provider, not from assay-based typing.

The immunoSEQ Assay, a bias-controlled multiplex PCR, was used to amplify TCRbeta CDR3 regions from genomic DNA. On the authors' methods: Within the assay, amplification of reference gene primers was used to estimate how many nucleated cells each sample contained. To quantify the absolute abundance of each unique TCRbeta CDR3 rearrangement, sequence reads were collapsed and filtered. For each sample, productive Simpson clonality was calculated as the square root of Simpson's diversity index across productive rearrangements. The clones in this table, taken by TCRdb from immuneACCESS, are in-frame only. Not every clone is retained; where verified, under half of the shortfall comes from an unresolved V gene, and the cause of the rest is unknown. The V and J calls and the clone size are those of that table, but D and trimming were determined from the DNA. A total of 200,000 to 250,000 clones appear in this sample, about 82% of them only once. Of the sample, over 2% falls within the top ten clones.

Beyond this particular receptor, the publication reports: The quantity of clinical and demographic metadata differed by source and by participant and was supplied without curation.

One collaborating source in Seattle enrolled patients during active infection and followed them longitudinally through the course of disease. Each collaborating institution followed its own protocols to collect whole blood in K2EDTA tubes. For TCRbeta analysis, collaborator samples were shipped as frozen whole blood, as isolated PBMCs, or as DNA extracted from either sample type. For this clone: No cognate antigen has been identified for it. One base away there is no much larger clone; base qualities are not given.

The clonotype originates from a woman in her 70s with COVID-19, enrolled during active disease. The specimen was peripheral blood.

The bases are TGCAGCGTTGATAGGTCCGGATGGGGGCATAACACTGAAGCTTTCTTT. Translation gives CSVDRSGWGHNTEAFF. Recombination linked TRBV29-1 to TRBJ1-1; TRBD1 is a possible D gene, resting on 6 matching bases. Taken from cysteine to phenylalanine, the CDR3 has 16 residues. Of all the DNA, just the CDR3 is kept, 48 bases in frame from base 1. Reading the germline V gene gives CDR1 SQVTM and CDR2 ANQGSEA. V gives up 3 bases and J gives up 2 bases, and the segment between their germline ends measures 19 bases.